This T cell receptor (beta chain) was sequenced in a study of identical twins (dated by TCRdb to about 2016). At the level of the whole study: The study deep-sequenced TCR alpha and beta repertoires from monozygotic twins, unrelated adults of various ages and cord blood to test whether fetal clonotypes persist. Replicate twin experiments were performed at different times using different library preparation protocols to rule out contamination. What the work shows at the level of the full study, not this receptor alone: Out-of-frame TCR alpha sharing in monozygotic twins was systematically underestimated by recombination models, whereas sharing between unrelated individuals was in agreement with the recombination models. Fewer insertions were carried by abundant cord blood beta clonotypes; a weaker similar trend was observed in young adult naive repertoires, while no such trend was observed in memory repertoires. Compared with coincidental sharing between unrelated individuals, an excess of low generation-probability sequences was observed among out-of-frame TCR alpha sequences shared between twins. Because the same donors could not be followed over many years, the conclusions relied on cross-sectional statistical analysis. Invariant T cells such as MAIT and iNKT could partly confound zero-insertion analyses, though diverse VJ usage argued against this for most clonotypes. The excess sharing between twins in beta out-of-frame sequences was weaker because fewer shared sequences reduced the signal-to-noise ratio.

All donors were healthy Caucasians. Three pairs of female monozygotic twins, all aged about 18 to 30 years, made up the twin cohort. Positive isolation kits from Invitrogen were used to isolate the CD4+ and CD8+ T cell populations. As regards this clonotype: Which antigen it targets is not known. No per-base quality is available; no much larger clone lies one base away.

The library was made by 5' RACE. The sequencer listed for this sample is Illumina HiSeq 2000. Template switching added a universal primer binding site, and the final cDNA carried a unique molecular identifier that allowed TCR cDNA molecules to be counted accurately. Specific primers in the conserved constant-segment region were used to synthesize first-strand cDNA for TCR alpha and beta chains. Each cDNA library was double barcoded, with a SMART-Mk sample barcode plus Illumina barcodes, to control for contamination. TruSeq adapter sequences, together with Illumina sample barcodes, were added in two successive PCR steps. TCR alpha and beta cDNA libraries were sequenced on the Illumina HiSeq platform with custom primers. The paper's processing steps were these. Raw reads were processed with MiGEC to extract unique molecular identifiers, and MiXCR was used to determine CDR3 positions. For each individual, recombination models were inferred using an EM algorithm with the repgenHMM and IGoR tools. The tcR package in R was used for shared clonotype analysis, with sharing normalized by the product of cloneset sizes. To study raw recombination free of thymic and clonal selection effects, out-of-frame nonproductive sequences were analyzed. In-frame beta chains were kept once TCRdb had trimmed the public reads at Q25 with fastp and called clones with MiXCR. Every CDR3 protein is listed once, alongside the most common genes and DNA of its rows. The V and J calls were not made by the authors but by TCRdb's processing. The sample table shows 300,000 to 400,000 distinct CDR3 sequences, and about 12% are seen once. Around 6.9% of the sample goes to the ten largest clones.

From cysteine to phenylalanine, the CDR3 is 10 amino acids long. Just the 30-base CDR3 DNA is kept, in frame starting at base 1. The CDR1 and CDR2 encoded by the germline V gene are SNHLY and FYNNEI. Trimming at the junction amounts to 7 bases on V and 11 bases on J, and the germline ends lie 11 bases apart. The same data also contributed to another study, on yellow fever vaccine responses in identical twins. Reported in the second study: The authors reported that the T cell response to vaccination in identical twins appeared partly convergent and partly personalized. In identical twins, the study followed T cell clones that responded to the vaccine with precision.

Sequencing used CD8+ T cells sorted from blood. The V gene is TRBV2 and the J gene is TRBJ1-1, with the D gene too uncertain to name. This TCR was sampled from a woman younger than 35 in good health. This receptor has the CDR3 CASTTIEAFF. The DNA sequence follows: TGTGCCAGCACTACTATTGAGGCTTTCTTT.